This T cell receptor (beta chain) was captured in a study of a mutant IDH1 vaccine in newly diagnosed glioma. Trimming removed 2 bases at V and 0 bases at J, with 21 bases between. Germline V gene sequence: CDR1 SGDLS, CDR2 YYNGEE. The CDR3 spans 20 residues. About this clone: The antigen is unknown.

Sequencing was performed with immunoSEQ multiplex PCR; in TCRdb, only in-frame clones are kept and a portion is missing. The sample has approximately 51,000 clones, roughly 73% seen once. Time point in this sample: week 5, during vaccination. Every single dose of the vaccine, 300 ug of mutant IDH1 20-mer peptide, came with topical imiquimod. The specimen comprised PBMCs, sampled from a glioma patient whose treatment included an IDH1 peptide vaccine. The V and J genes are TRBV9 and TRBJ2-6, with no clear D. The receptor's source is a middle-aged woman with glioma. The CDR3 DNA sequence: TGTGCCAGCAGCGTCCCACCGAACCCGGCCCGTCGCTCTGGGGCCAACGTCCTGACTTTC. It translates to CASSVPPNPARRSGANVLTF.